These T cell receptor beta chains were read from a single sample in a study of CD4 T cells in relation to SARS-CoV-2 and coronaviruses. Produced via immunoSEQ multiplex PCR; TCRdb's table is partial and in-frame only. The sample lists around 15,000 clones; roughly three quarters were seen once. Their antigens remain unidentified. What was sequenced was CD4+ T cells from PBMCs, cultured in vitro. Receptors were obtained from a human donor in good health. CDR3s include the opening cysteine and the closing phenylalanine or tryptophan. A D gene is named only where the DNA matches it firmly. Size is stated for part of the rows, as once, few or many counts, or as a class when the clone is expanded.

j_gene | abundance | v_gene | d_gene | CDR3aa | CDR3nt
TRBJ2-5 | - | TRBV11-2 | - | CASSSGLKIGETQYF | TGTGCCAGCAGTTCGGGACTCAAAATCGGAGAGACCCAGTACTTC
TRBJ2-6 | - | TRBV29-1 | - | CSASPGANVLTF | TGCAGCGCTTCCCCGGGGGCCAACGTCCTGACTTTC
TRBJ2-7 | - | TRBV6-2/TRBV6-3 | TRBD1 | CASSYLGQGLYEQYF | TGTGCCAGCAGTTACCTTGGACAGGGCCTCTACGAGCAGTACTTC
TRBJ2-1 | few | TRBV7-9 | - | CASSAGSPYNEQFF | TGTGCCAGCAGCGCCGGGAGTCCCTACAATGAGCAGTTCTTC
TRBJ1-2 | once | TRBV4-2 | - | CASSQGSDRFSNYGYTF | TGTGCCAGCAGCCAAGGATCTGACCGATTTTCTAACTATGGCTACACCTTC
TRBJ2-2 | - | TRBV11-3 | - | CASSFGVTGELFF | TGTGCCAGCAGCTTCGGGGTCACCGGGGAGCTGTTTTTT
TRBJ2-5 | - | TRBV5-4 | TRBD1 | CASSLAIGGRETQYF | TGTGCCAGCAGCTTGGCTATAGGGGGCCGTGAGACCCAGTACTTC
TRBJ1-1 | - | TRBV6-6 | - | CASSYDSEAFF | TGTGCCAGCAGTTACGACAGTGAAGCTTTCTTT
TRBJ2-5 | - | TRBV6-2/TRBV6-3 | - | CASSSPGLARKTQYF | TGTGCCAGCAGCAGTCCCGGGCTCGCAAGGAAGACCCAGTACTTC
TRBJ2-1 | - | TRBV2 | TRBD1 | CASRRDRTNNEQFF | TGTGCCAGCAGACGGGACAGGACGAACAATGAGCAGTTCTTC
TRBJ2-2 | - | TRBV29-1 | TRBD2 | CSASGTSGGNTGELFF | TGCAGCGCCTCCGGGACTAGCGGGGGGAACACCGGGGAGCTGTTTTTT
TRBJ1-5 | once | TRBV7-8 | - | CASSSNAGAVQPQHF | TGTGCCAGCAGCTCCAACGCAGGAGCGGTTCAGCCCCAGCATTTT
TRBJ2-7 | once | TRBV29-1 | TRBD1 | CSVVGQAIPYEQYF | TGCAGCGTGGTGGGACAGGCCATCCCCTACGAGCAGTACTTC
TRBJ2-5 | - | TRBV14 | - | CASSQLGETQYF | TGTGCCAGCAGCCAACTAGGGGAGACCCAGTACTTC
TRBJ2-1 | - | TRBV4-1 | - | CASSQDWQGFLNEQFF | TGCGCCAGCAGCCAAGATTGGCAGGGCTTCCTCAATGAGCAGTTCTTC